The text below deals with one T cell receptor (beta chain). This record comes from a study of PD-L1 blockade in urothelial cancer. Study-level information: Previous chemotherapy exposure amounted to 0 to 3 regimens for patients.

Synthetically made TCR analog templates were put into each PCR as spikes. Only in-frame clones appear in the TCRdb table, and some are missing; sequencing was by immunoSEQ multiplex PCR. The top ten hold under 3.5% of the sample, which has roughly 130,000 clones, 65% to 85% seen once. The time point: pretreatment peripheral blood. J was trimmed by 5 bases and V by 4 bases; bases with no gene match: 10. The CDR3 consists of 15 residues. Germline assignment: CDR1 KGHSH and CDR2 LQKENI. The source was PBMCs, collected around atezolizumab (anti-PD-L1) treatment. The chain is built from TRBV18 and TRBJ1-1; 7 bases fit TRBD1. This clonotype was obtained from a middle-aged man with urothelial cancer. The CDR3 region has the DNA TGTGCCAGCTCACTCGACAGGGTAGCGAGGACTGAAGCTTTCTTT. Encoded protein: CASSLDRVARTEAFF.